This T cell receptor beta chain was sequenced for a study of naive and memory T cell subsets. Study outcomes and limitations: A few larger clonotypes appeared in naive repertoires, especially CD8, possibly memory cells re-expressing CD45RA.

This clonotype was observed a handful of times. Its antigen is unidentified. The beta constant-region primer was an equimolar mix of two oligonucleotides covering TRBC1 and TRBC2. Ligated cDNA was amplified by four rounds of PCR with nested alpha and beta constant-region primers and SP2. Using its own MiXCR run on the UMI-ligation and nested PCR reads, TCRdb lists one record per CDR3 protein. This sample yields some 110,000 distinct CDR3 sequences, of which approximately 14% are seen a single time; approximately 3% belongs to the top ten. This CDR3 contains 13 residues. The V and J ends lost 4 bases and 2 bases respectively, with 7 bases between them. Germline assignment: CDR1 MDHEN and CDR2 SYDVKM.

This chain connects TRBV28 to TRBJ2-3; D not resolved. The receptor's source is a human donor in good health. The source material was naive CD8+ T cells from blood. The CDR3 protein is CASSSLPTDTQYF. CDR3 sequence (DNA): TGTGCCAGCAGTTCCCTACCCACAGATACGCAGTATTTT.